The 13 T cell receptor beta chains below all came from one sample that was sequenced in a study of blood T cell repertoires in COVID-19. Sequencing was performed with immunoSEQ multiplex PCR; in TCRdb, only in-frame clones are kept and a portion is missing. The table has roughly 250,000 clones, 70% to 90% seen once. Sequenced: peripheral blood. Source of these receptors: a woman between 40 and 50 years old who had recovered from COVID-19.

The rearrangement uses TRBV3-1 (or the pseudogene TRBV3-2) and TRBJ2-3; TRBD2 is a possible D gene (6 bases). The germline gives CDR1 LGHDT, CDR2 YNNKEL (reference sequence). Deletions cut 4 bases from V and 4 bases from J, with 24 bases between. The CDR3 extends over 18 amino acids. CDR3 bases: TGTGCCAGCAGCCCCCTAAGATTAGCGGAGGCCGGTCCAGATACGCAGTATTTT. This translates into CASSPLRLAEAGPDTQYF.

DNA of the CDR3: TGTGCCTGGAGTGTAGCGACCCAGCTCGAGCAGTTCTTC. Protein sequence: CAWSVATQLEQFF. The chain recombines TRBV30 with TRBJ2-1; D remains unclear. This CDR3 is built from 13 residues. The V gene's germline CDR1 is GTSNPN and CDR2 SVGIG (reference sequence). With 0 bases removed from V and 10 bases from J, the gap between germline ends came to 13 bases.

This chain connects TRBV6-5 to TRBJ2-3; weak D call: TRBD2 (6 bases). Germline assignment: CDR1 MNHEY and CDR2 SVGAGI. This CDR3 has 16 residues. Deletions cut 3 bases from V and 10 bases from J, with 23 bases between. The CDR3 is CASSYFGGRVGESQYF. The CDR3 bases are TGTGCCAGCAGTTATTTCGGGGGACGGGTCGGTGAGTCGCAGTATTTT.

As concerns this clone: One junction end disagrees with the germline gene, perhaps due to a read error. CDR3 loop: CASRRATGVRGF. CDR3 in DNA: TGTGCCAGCAGACGAGCCACAGGGGTCCGGGGCTTC. This rearrangement joins TRBV3-1 (or the pseudogene TRBV3-2) to TRBJ1-2; 7 nucleotides line up with TRBD1. The germline CDR1 and CDR2 sequences are LGHDT and YNNKEL (reference sequence). This CDR3 region has 12 residues.

The gene calls are TRBV7-3 and TRBJ2-7, with D maybe TRBD2 (6 bases). CDR3 length: 13 amino acids. Trimming cost V 1 base and J 7 bases, with 11 bases left between them. The germline CDR1 and CDR2 sequences are SGHTA and FQGTGA. CDR3 protein: CASSLSQSGEQYF. The CDR3 nucleotides are TGTGCCAGCAGCTTAAGCCAGAGCGGGGAGCAGTACTTC.

This chain links TRBV2 with TRBJ2-7, with 8 bases fitting TRBD1. This CDR3 comprises 13 residues. CDR1 and CDR2 from the germline V gene are SNHLY and FYNNEI. After removal of 4 bases from V and 7 bases from J, the junction contained 6 bases not matched to a gene. The CDR3 nucleotides read TGTGCCAGCAGTGGACAGGGGTGGGGGGAGCAGTACGTC. Protein product: CASSGQGWGEQYV.

This clone was observed once. The chain recombines TRBV30 with TRBJ1-1, with 11 bases fitting TRBD1. CDR3 length equals 13 residues. Germline V gene sequence: CDR1 GTSNPN, CDR2 SVGIG (reference sequence). V lost 8 bases, J lost 2 bases, and 4 bases stayed unmatched. CDR3 region: CARGTGGNTEAFF. For the CDR3, the DNA is TGTGCCCGCGGGACAGGGGGAAACACTGAAGCTTTCTTT.

The chain recombines TRBV5-1 with TRBJ1-1; 8 bases are shared with TRBD1. Germline CDR1 and CDR2: SGHRS and YFSETQ. V lost 3 bases to trimming and J lost 3 bases; unmatched junction nucleotides: 10. This CDR3 is built from 16 residues. The chain's CDR3 is CASSSPQGAADTEAFF. CDR3 sequence (DNA): TGCGCCAGCAGCTCCCCCCAGGGGGCTGCGGACACTGAAGCTTTCTTT.

The chain links TRBV5-6 to TRBJ2-7; 8 bases fit TRBD2. The CDR3 has 18 residues. V lost 4 bases and J lost 6; bases outside the gene matches: 21. Looked up from germline, CDR1 is SGHDT and CDR2 is YYEEEE. This CDR3 reads CASSPPGLAGLGLGEQYF. The DNA for the CDR3 is TGTGCCAGCAGCCCCCCCGGACTAGCCGGACTAGGACTTGGCGAGCAGTACTTC.

The chain recombines TRBV7-9 with TRBJ1-5; 9 nucleotides line up with TRBD1. Germline assignment: CDR1 SEHNR and CDR2 FQNEAQ (reference sequence). The CDR3 extends over 18 amino acids. The J segment lost 5 bases and the V segment lost 3 bases, leaving 14 bases of the junction unmatched. CDR3 DNA: TGTGCCAGCAGCTTGGGGGACAGGGTTTGGGAACGTGATCAGCCCCAGCATTTT. Its protein is CASSLGDRVWERDQPQHF.

The rearrangement links TRBV6-6 to TRBJ2-2; D is uncertain. The CDR3 is 13 amino acids. Trimming pared 8 bases from V and 0 bases from J, leaving 7 bases between. Germline CDR1 reads MNHNY; CDR2 reads SVGAGI (reference sequence). CDR3 residues: CASGGANTGELFF. The DNA for the CDR3 is TGTGCCAGCGGCGGCGCGAACACCGGGGAGCTGTTTTTT.

The rearrangement links TRBV9 to TRBJ1-6; a weak D match, TRBD1 (6 bases). CDR3 length: 14 residues. V lost 3 bases and J 6 bases, leaving 10 bases between the germline ends. The V gene's germline CDR1 is SGDLS and CDR2 YYNGEE. The CDR3 sequence is CASSARTANSPLHF. The CDR3 DNA reads TGTGCCAGCAGCGCCCGGACAGCTAATTCACCCCTCCACTTT.

This chain connects TRBV3-1 (or the pseudogene TRBV3-2) to TRBJ1-4, with a possible D match to TRBD1 (5 bases). The length of the CDR3 is 14 residues. CDR1 is LGHDT, CDR2 YNNKEL, per germline (reference sequence). With 1 base removed from V and 4 bases from J, the gap between germline ends came to 7 bases. Written as DNA, the CDR3 is TGTGCCAGCAGCCAAGGACAGAGTAATGAAAAACTGTTTTTT. It is translated as CASSQGQSNEKLFF.